The 22 T cell receptor beta chains in this list originate from one sample, sequenced in a study of post-analysis software for immune sequencing data. Study-wide results and caveats: Patients used roughly five TRBV segments, including TRBV5-6, TRBV5-1 and TRBV20-1, more often than controls.

TCR beta libraries were prepared from cDNA with unique molecular identifiers. MiXCR, applied by TCRdb to the PCR reads, yields one record per CDR3 protein. The sample holds 170,000 or so distinct CDR3 sequences, around 30% seen once. For these TCRs, the target antigens are not known. The sample comprised blood. The receptor source for this set is a girl aged 5-17 years with multiple sclerosis.

This clonotype was seen repeatedly, ten times or more. The rearrangement joins TRBV20-1 to TRBJ2-7, with D unclear. This CDR3 is 12 amino acids long. Germline CDR1 is DFQATT and CDR2 is SNEGSKA (reference sequence). Trimming took off 6 bases at V and 4 bases at J, with 13 bases between the two ends. CDR3 protein: CSAPYLGYEQYF. CDR3 bases: TGCAGTGCCCCGTATTTGGGGTACGAGCAGTACTTC.

Concerning this clonotype: One base away lies a much larger clone, so this may be a sequencing read error. The chain has TRBV5-5 and TRBJ2-5; D could derive from TRBD1 or TRBD2 (7 bases each). V was trimmed by 2 bases and J by 11 bases, leaving 22 bases between them. This CDR3 spans 15 amino acids. CDR1 is SGHKS and CDR2 is YYEKEE in the germline V gene (reference sequence). The DNA of the CDR3 is TGTGCCAGCAGCTTCTGGGGAGGGGGCGGCAATGAGCAGTACTTC. It specifies CASSFWGGGGNEQYF.

V and J are TRBV5-1 and TRBJ2-7; D may correspond to TRBD1 or TRBD2 (5 bases each). V was pared by 0 bases and J by 10 bases, with 17 bases between. The CDR3 is 14 residues long. The germline V gene has CDR1 SGHRS and CDR2 YFSETQ. CDR3 sequence reads: CASSLDPGQSGQYF. The CDR3, as DNA: TGCGCCAGCAGCTTGGATCCAGGGCAAAGCGGACAGTACTTC.

Only a few counts were recorded for this clonotype. The junction departs from germline at one end; a sequencing error may be responsible. CDR3 residues: CASSYLAGPGETQYF. In nucleotides, the CDR3 is TGTGCTAGCAGCTACTTAGCGGGCCCGGGGGAGACCCAGTACTTC. The chain joins TRBV7-7 to TRBJ2-5; 7 bases match TRBD2. Germline lookup yields CDR1 SSHAT and CDR2 FNYEAQ (reference sequence). The CDR3 is 15 amino acids.

J is TRBJ2-2 and V is TRBV28, with D possibly TRBD2 on 6 matching bases. There are 15 residues in the CDR3. V shed 3 bases and J shed 4 bases, with 12 bases lying between them. Per the germline V gene, CDR1 is MDHEN and CDR2 is SYDVKM. The CDR3 nucleotides are TGTGCCAGCAGTTTTCGACTAGAATCCACCGGGGAGCTGTTTTTT. It specifies CASSFRLESTGELFF.

V gene TRBV6-5 combines with J gene TRBJ1-1; TRBD1 aligns across 10 bases. With V trimmed by 7 bases and J by 4 bases, 6 bases remained unmatched. CDR3 size: 14 residues. Germline V gene data show CDR1 as MNHEY and CDR2 as SVGAGI. This CDR3 is CASNWDRGSTEAFF. Written as DNA, the CDR3 is TGTGCCAGCAATTGGGACAGGGGTAGCACTGAAGCTTTCTTT.

The sample holds a few counts of this clonotype. The chain combines TRBV25-1 with TRBJ1-3; 7 bases align to TRBD1. The CDR3 is made up of 18 amino acids. In germline, CDR1 is MGHDK, CDR2 SYGVNS. The V gene end was trimmed by 0 bases and the J gene end by 3 bases; junction bases not matched to a gene: 11. The CDR3 DNA sequence: TGTGCCAGCAGTGAATATATTGGAGACAGGGCGCGTGGAAACACCATATATTTT. Its protein is CASSEYIGDRARGNTIYF. The full variable domain, rest sourced from reference TRBV25-1 and TRBJ1-3, is EADIYQTPRYLVIGTGKKITLECSQTMGHDKMYWYQQDPGMELHLIHYSYGVNSTEKGDLSSESTVSRIRTEHFPLTLESARPSHTSQYLCASSEYIGDRARGNTIYFGEGSWLTVV.

This clonotype was seen a single time. One end of the junction does not line up with germline, which may come from a read error. The V gene is TRBV7-8, the J gene TRBJ2-3, with TRBD2 matching over 8 bases. CDR3 length: 20 amino acids. The germline CDR1 and CDR2 sequences are SGHVS and FQNEAQ. CDR3 DNA sequence: TGTGCCGGCAGCTTAGTGAGAACCGGGAGGGCCCGGCCAGGCACAGATACGCAGTATTTT. Its translation is CAGSLVRTGRARPGTDTQYF.

This clonotype was seen ten or more times. V is TRBV20-1 and J is TRBJ1-4; D perhaps matches TRBD1 (6 bases). V gave up 5 bases and J gave up 8 bases, with 18 bases separating them. CDR1 DFQATT and CDR2 SNEGSKA come from the germline V gene (reference sequence). The CDR3 covers 14 residues. The CDR3 DNA sequence: TGCAGTGCTCCGGAAGGGGGGCGACTAGAAAAACTGTTTTTT. As protein: CSAPEGGRLEKLFF.

This clonotype was detected many times. The chain uses TRBV27 and TRBJ2-1, with unresolved D. From germline, CDR1 is MNHEY and CDR2 SMNVEV (reference sequence). The CDR3 loop spans 12 amino acids. Deletions cut 8 bases from V and 9 bases from J, with 14 bases between. The CDR3 DNA follows: TGTGCCAGCCAAGGGCCGGCTAGTGAGCAGTTCTTC. This translates into CASQGPASEQFF.

This clonotype was counted ten times or more. The genes are TRBV6-5 and TRBJ1-1; D unclear. V was shortened by 7 bases and J by 0 bases, with 9 bases between the two germline ends. CDR3 length: 13 residues. Per germline, CDR1 MNHEY and CDR2 SVGAGI. In DNA, the CDR3 is TGTGCCAGCAACCCTGGGCTGAACACTGAAGCTTTCTTT. Translated: CASNPGLNTEAFF.

The chain has TRBV5-1 and TRBJ2-5; weak D call: TRBD2 (6 bases). Germline V gene sequence: CDR1 SGHRS, CDR2 YFSETQ. Trimming removed 6 bases from V and 4 bases from J, with 16 bases in between. The CDR3 runs 14 residues. CDR3 DNA sequence: TGCGCCAGCAAGGAGGTGGGACTGTCAGAGACCCAGTACTTC. Translating it yields CASKEVGLSETQYF.

This clonotype was seen only a few times. CDR3 amino acids: CASSPKTGTNYEQYF. CDR3 nucleotides: TGTGCCAGCAGCCCGAAGACAGGCACCAACTACGAGCAGTACTTC. This sequence joins TRBV7-9 and TRBJ2-7; a weak D match, TRBD1 (6 bases). Trimming left V 5 bases short and J 3 bases short, with 17 bases between. The CDR3 sequence is 15 residues long. Germline lookup yields CDR1 SEHNR and CDR2 FQNEAQ (reference sequence).

V usage is TRBV6-5 and J usage is TRBJ2-1; unclear D gene. The CDR3 loop spans 15 amino acids. Germline V gene data show CDR1 as MNHEY and CDR2 as SVGAGI. V was clipped by 2 bases and J by 8 bases, with 16 bases between them. The chain's CDR3 is CASSYAAGDGDEQFF. In DNA form, the CDR3 reads TGTGCCAGCAGTTACGCGGCTGGAGACGGTGATGAGCAGTTCTTC.

As to this clonotype: Just one base apart from a much larger clone, this may be a read error. V and J are TRBV10-3 and TRBJ2-7; D is possibly TRBD2 (6 bases). Germline V gene data show CDR1 as ENHRY and CDR2 as SYGVKD. This CDR3 spans 17 amino acids. V gave up 6 bases and J gave up 7 bases, with 28 bases separating them. The CDR3 loop is CAIRGGGPVFTYNEQYF. DNA of the CDR3: TGTGCCATCAGGGGGGGTGGACCAGTCTTCACCTACAATGAGCAGTACTTC.

This clonotype was recorded many times. V and J are TRBV20-1 and TRBJ2-7; D tentatively reads TRBD1 or TRBD2 (5 bases each). The length of the CDR3 is 14 residues. The germline V and J ends were trimmed by 5 bases and 3 bases, with 17 bases remaining between them. CDR1 is DFQATT and CDR2 is SNEGSKA in the germline V gene (reference sequence). Written as DNA, the CDR3 is TGCAGTGCTCCCCGCGGTGGGGACGGCTACGAGCAGTACTTC. Translating gives CSAPRGGDGYEQYF.

This clonotype was detected a few times. The genes are TRBV27 and TRBJ2-1; TRBD2 matches 9 bases. Per germline, CDR1 MNHEY and CDR2 SMNVEV (reference sequence). V trimming: 5 bases; J trimming: 2 bases; junction bases outside the gene matches: 10. This CDR3 has 17 amino acids. Written as DNA, the CDR3 is TGTGCCAGCAGTCCCTTTAGCGGGAGAGGAGCCTACAATGAGCAGTTCTTC. It specifies CASSPFSGRGAYNEQFF.

In its sample, this clonotype was seen a few times. The chain has TRBV27 and TRBJ2-7; 11 bases are shared with TRBD2. The CDR3 is 14 amino acids. CDR1 and CDR2 from the germline V gene are MNHEY and SMNVEV (reference sequence). J gave up 3 bases and V 7 bases, and 5 bases lay outside the gene matches. As DNA, the CDR3 is TGTGCCAGCAAACTAGCGGGAGAGAACTACGAGCAGTACTTC. Its translation is CASKLAGENYEQYF.

In its sample, this clonotype was seen many times. The CDR3 here is CASSTDREFYEQYF. The CDR3 coding sequence is TGTGCCAGCTCGACCGACAGGGAATTTTACGAGCAGTACTTC. This chain joins TRBV28 and TRBJ2-7; 7 positions match TRBD1. In germline, CDR1 is MDHEN, CDR2 SYDVKM. This CDR3 has 14 amino acids. V gave up 8 bases and J gave up 4 bases; unmatched junction bases: 11.

In its sample, this clonotype was seen many times. CDR3 DNA: TGTGCCAGCAGCACAACCTATACCCTCTATGGCTACACCTTC. Protein product: CASSTTYTLYGYTF. The V call is TRBV7-9, the J call TRBJ1-2; D is ambiguous. The CDR3 covers 14 residues. CDR1 and CDR2 from the germline V gene are SEHNR and FQNEAQ (reference sequence). Trimming took off 5 bases at V and 4 bases at J, with 14 bases between the two ends.

This chain uses TRBV6-6 with TRBJ1-5; no clear D gene. Trimming stripped 7 bases from V and 2 bases from J, with 18 bases between. CDR3 length: 16 amino acids. The germline CDR1 and CDR2 sequences are MNHNY and SVGAGI (reference sequence). The CDR3 nucleotides read TGTGCCAGCACCGTTCCTTCCTGGGTCGGCAATCAGCCCCAGCATTTT. It yields the protein CASTVPSWVGNQPQHF.

This clonotype occurred many times. The CDR3 sequence: CASSVSGEETQYF. The CDR3 bases are TGCGCCAGCAGCGTTTCAGGGGAAGAGACCCAGTACTTC. J is TRBJ2-5 and V is TRBV5-1, with D perhaps TRBD1 (6 bases). CDR3 size: 13 residues. Germline V gene lookup returns CDR1 SGHRS and CDR2 YFSETQ. The V gene lost 4 bases and the J gene lost 3 bases, with 10 bases spanning the gap.